This TCR beta chain was recorded in a study of Graves' ophthalmopathy and Graves' hyperthyroidism. Findings of the study overall: Ophthalmopathy and stable hyperthyroidism were discriminated by a 13-signature model, with over 85% sensitivity and approximately 78% specificity.

The starting material, roughly 9.7 ml of fresh peripheral blood, provided the PBMCs. This clonotype was counted many times. The target antigen is unknown. CDR1 is SNHLY and CDR2 is FYNNEI in the germline V gene. V was pared by 7 bases and J by 7 bases, with 11 bases between. The length of the CDR3 is 13 residues. The sequenced template was RNA, covering the TCR beta CDR3 region. HTBI primers primed a first-round RT-PCR, and a second-round multiplex PCR followed. TCRdb reanalysed the multiplex PCR reads using MiXCR and keeps one entry per CDR3 protein. The table lists just over 600,000 distinct CDR3 sequences, about 24% of them singletons, with approximately 6.9% in the top ten.

The clonotype comes from a woman between 18 and 30 years old with stable Graves' hyperthyroidism. Some clones in this sample may be carry-over from other donors' samples. This chain uses TRBV2 with TRBJ1-6; D not certain. Input material: peripheral blood. In nucleotides, the CDR3 is TGTGCCAGCAAAAAGGAGATCAATTCACCCCTCCACTTT. Translated, it gives CASKKEINSPLHF.